One and the same sample provided the 20 T cell receptor beta chains below, sequenced in a study of Graves' ophthalmopathy and Graves' hyperthyroidism. RNA served as the template for amplifying TCR beta CDR3 regions. HTBI primers were employed in first-round RT-PCR, then a second-round multiplex PCR followed. TCRdb used MiXCR to reprocess the multiplex PCR reads, holding one entry per CDR3 protein. Here the sample spans around 660,000 distinct CDR3 sequences, over 40% being singletons. The source material was peripheral blood. These receptors all come from an adult man with Graves' ophthalmopathy.

On this clonotype: At one end, the junction sequence differs from germline, possibly due to a read error. The genes are TRBV11-1 and TRBJ2-2; D possibly corresponds to TRBD2 (5 bases). This CDR3 spans 17 amino acids. The germline V gene has CDR1 SGHAT and CDR2 FQDESV (reference sequence). CDR3 sequence reads: CASSLVGVAGRTGELSW. CDR3 coding DNA: TGTGCCAGCAGCTTAGTAGGAGTGGCAGGCCGCACCGGGGAGCTGTCTTGG.

This clonotype was seen more than once but under ten times. At one end the junction does not follow the germline gene, possibly because of a read error. V usage is TRBV7-2 and J usage is TRBJ1-1; tentatively, D is TRBD1 (6 bases). There are 13 residues in the CDR3. In germline, CDR1 is SGHTA, CDR2 FQGNSA. CDR3 in DNA: TGTGCCAGCAGTTTAGGCGGGGGCGGTGAAGCTTTCTTT. Its translation is CASSLGGGGEAFF.

This clonotype was seen repeatedly, ten times or more. This chain connects TRBV5-1 to TRBJ2-7; D remains ambiguous. V lost 0 bases to trimming and J lost 5 bases, with 12 bases between them. Germline values: CDR1 SGHRS, CDR2 YFSETQ. This CDR3 has 14 residues. This CDR3 is CASSLAGGIHEQYF. CDR3 DNA: TGCGCCAGCAGCTTGGCGGGCGGTATCCACGAGCAGTACTTC. The entire variable domain, with the rest obtained from reference TRBV5-1 and TRBJ2-7, is as follows: KAGVTQTPRYLIKTRGQQVTLSCSPISGHRSVSWYQQTPGQGLQFLFEYFSETQRNKGNFPGRFSGRQFSNSRSEMNVSTLELGDSALYLCASSLAGGIHEQYFGPGTRLTVT.

In its sample, this clonotype was seen many times. CDR3 loop: CASSHRRNSGANVLTF. In DNA, the CDR3 is TGTGCCAGCAGTCACCGACGGAACTCTGGGGCCAACGTCCTGACTTTC. V gene TRBV12-3 or TRBV12-4 combines with J gene TRBJ2-6; D not certain. Deletions cut 5 bases from V and 0 bases from J, with 11 bases between. This CDR3 has 16 residues.

This clonotype occurred a few times. The V and J genes are TRBV12-5 and TRBJ1-5; tentatively, D is TRBD1 (5 bases). This CDR3 spans 15 amino acids. The V gene's germline CDR1 is LGHNT and CDR2 FRNRAP. Deletions cut 3 bases from V and 0 bases from J, with 9 bases between. The CDR3: CASGFTGVSNQPQHF. The CDR3 DNA reads as TGTGCTAGTGGTTTTACAGGAGTTAGCAATCAGCCCCAGCATTTT.

Points on this clonotype: A single base separates this from a much larger clone, so it may be a read error. The chain couples TRBV7-9 to TRBJ2-5; 7 bases are a match to TRBD1. This CDR3 is 16 amino acids long. The germline gives CDR1 SEHNR, CDR2 FQNEAQ (reference sequence). CDR3: CASILATRGQFGTQYF. As DNA, the CDR3 is TGTGCCAGCATCTTAGCAACTAGGGGACAGTTCGGGACCCAGTACTTC.

Only a few counts were recorded for this clonotype. The rearrangement uses TRBV3-1 and TRBJ1-1, with D possibly matching TRBD1 (6 bases). V lost 2 bases and J 5 bases, leaving 15 bases between the germline ends. The CDR3 extends over 15 amino acids. In germline, CDR1 is LGHDT, CDR2 YNNKEL (reference sequence). The DNA of the CDR3 is TGTGCCAGCAGCCAACTACAGGGTGGAGGAACTGAAGCTTTCTTT. It codes for CASSQLQGGGTEAFF.

The chain has TRBV25-1 and TRBJ1-2; 9 positions agree with TRBD1. Per the germline V gene, CDR1 is MGHDK and CDR2 is SYGVNS. The CDR3 totals 16 residues. The V gene end was trimmed by 2 bases and the J gene end by 4 bases; junction bases not matched to a gene: 8. CDR3 nucleotides: TGTGCCAGCAGTGAAGCCGAGGGACAGGGTGGCTATGGCTACACCTTC. As protein: CASSEAEGQGGYGYTF.

V is TRBV4-3 and J is TRBJ1-2; D gene unclear. This CDR3 has 13 residues. CDR1 is LGHNA, CDR2 YSLEER, per germline. Trimming took off 0 bases at V and 10 bases at J, with 12 bases between the two ends. The CDR3 protein is CASSQEGYSAYTF. CDR3 DNA: TGCGCCAGCAGCCAAGAGGGGTACAGTGCCTACACCTTC.

This clonotype has at least ten counts. The chain joins TRBV6-5 to TRBJ1-2; the D is unclear. The CDR3 is 15 residues long. Trimming stripped 2 bases from V and 3 bases from J, with 13 bases between. Per the germline V gene, CDR1 is MNHEY and CDR2 is SVGAGI. This CDR3 reads CASSYAPGDYYGYTF. The CDR3 region has the DNA TGTGCCAGCAGTTACGCCCCGGGAGACTACTATGGCTACACCTTC.

This clonotype was found a few times. The V and J genes are TRBV9 and TRBJ1-6, with 7 bases fitting TRBD1. Trimming cost V 4 bases and J 8 bases; bases outside gene matches: 9. The CDR3 has 15 residues. Germline CDR1 is SGDLS and CDR2 is YYNGEE. The CDR3 spells CASSSGGYSDSPLHF. CDR3 bases: TGTGCCAGCAGCTCAGGGGGGTATTCGGATTCACCCCTCCACTTT.

The chain employs TRBV2 and TRBJ1-5; 7 bases align to TRBD1. This CDR3 is built from 16 residues. The germline CDR1 and CDR2 sequences are SNHLY and FYNNEI. Unmatched junction bases numbered 7, after V lost 5 bases and J lost 0 bases. The CDR3 loop is CASSLGQSHSNQPQHF. CDR3 nucleotides: TGTGCCAGCAGTTTGGGACAGTCTCATAGCAATCAGCCCCAGCATTTT.

This clonotype was found a few times. The rearrangement joins TRBV19 to TRBJ2-7, with D tentatively TRBD2 (5 bases). The CDR3 is made up of 11 amino acids. The ends were cut back, 3 bases at V and 6 bases at J, with 6 bases in the middle. Germline CDR1 LNHDA, CDR2 SQIVND (reference sequence). In DNA, the CDR3 is TGTGCCAGTAGTATTGCGGGCGAGCAGTACTTC. Protein: CASSIAGEQYF.

V gene TRBV7-9 combines with J gene TRBJ2-7, with D perhaps matching TRBD1 (5 bases). Germline V gives CDR1 SEHNR, CDR2 FQNEAQ (reference sequence). The CDR3 has 13 amino acids. Trimming cost V 5 bases and J 3 bases, with 11 bases left between them. The CDR3 region is CASSQWGGYEQYF. The CDR3 DNA follows: TGTGCCAGCAGCCAGTGGGGCGGCTACGAGCAGTACTTC.

At least ten counts were recorded for this clonotype. V and J are TRBV7-2 and TRBJ1-1, with TRBD1 matching 7 bases. The germline gives CDR1 SGHTA, CDR2 FQGNSA. The CDR3 runs 15 residues. The J segment lost 0 bases and the V segment lost 5 bases, leaving 6 bases of the junction unmatched. Written as DNA, the CDR3 is TGTGCCAGCAGCACACAGGGGACCATGAACACTGAAGCTTTCTTT. This gives the protein CASSTQGTMNTEAFF.

The chain uses TRBV2 and TRBJ2-5; TRBD2 is a possible D gene (6 bases). Germline values: CDR1 SNHLY, CDR2 FYNNEI. V gave up 2 bases and J gave up 7 bases, with 8 bases separating them. The CDR3 has 12 amino acids. CDR3 region: CASSEMGGTQYF. CDR3 bases: TGTGCCAGCAGTGAAATGGGGGGGACCCAGTACTTC.

V is TRBV14 and J is TRBJ1-4; 7 bases fit TRBD1. The germline V gene has CDR1 SGHDN and CDR2 FVKESK. The CDR3 covers 14 residues. Losses at the gene ends were 6 bases for V and 7 bases for J; bases not matched to a gene: 8. CDR3 DNA sequence: TGTGCCAGCAGACAAACAGGGGAAGGTGAAAAACTGTTTTTT. Its protein is CASRQTGEGEKLFF.

The chain is built from TRBV15 and TRBJ1-3; no clear D. The CDR3 spans 16 residues. Trimming cost V 5 bases and J 0 bases, with 14 bases left between them. The germline V gene has CDR1 LNHNV and CDR2 YYDKDF (reference sequence). CDR3 in DNA: TGTGCCACCAGCCCCCGCCTGGGGAGCTCTGGAAACACCATATATTTT. This translates into CATSPRLGSSGNTIYF.

The rearrangement links TRBV2 to TRBJ2-4; perhaps TRBD2 as D (5 bases). The CDR3 consists of 16 residues. CDR1 is SNHLY, CDR2 FYNNEI, per germline. Trimming left V 6 bases short and J 1 base short, with 16 bases between. In nucleotides, the CDR3 is TGTGCCAGCAGCCCTCGGGATTCATGGGCCAAAAACATTCAGTACTTC. The encoded protein is CASSPRDSWAKNIQYF.

In this sample, this clonotype turned up many times. The V gene is TRBV29-1, the J gene TRBJ2-7; 7 positions agree with TRBD1. This CDR3 is 13 amino acids long. V trimming: 8 bases; J trimming: 6 bases; junction bases outside the gene matches: 13. From germline, CDR1 is SQVTM and CDR2 ANQGSEA. The CDR3 sequence is CSPGRDSPTEQYF. Written as DNA, the CDR3 is TGCAGCCCCGGCCGGGACAGTCCGACCGAGCAGTACTTC.